This T cell receptor beta chain was sequenced during a study of blood T cell repertoires in COVID-19. Study as a whole: T cells, B-cell-depleted T cells, or PBMCs provided the cDNA or gDNA that served as material.

The CDR3 is 13 residues long. The germline V gene encodes CDR1 SQVTM and CDR2 ANQGSEA. V lost 7 bases and J lost 8; bases outside the gene matches: 5. The data were produced by immunoSEQ multiplex PCR, yet TCRdb's version contains in-frame clones alone and is incomplete. The sample has around 140,000 clones, 80% to 90% seen once. V and J are TRBV29-1 and TRBJ1-6, with TRBD1 identical over 10 bases. The sequenced sample consisted of peripheral blood. The sequence derives from a man aged 50-59 years with active or convalescent COVID-19. The CDR3 loop is CSAMTGGDSPLHF. CDR3 DNA sequence: TGCAGCGCTATGACAGGGGGCGATTCACCCCTCCACTTT.